This TCR beta chain was retrieved from a study of technical replicates of blood from a few donors. V was cut by 1 base and J by 1 base, with 5 bases left in between. Looked up from germline, CDR1 is GTSNPN and CDR2 is SVGIG (reference sequence). The CDR3 runs 12 residues. This table comes from immunoSEQ multiplex PCR, and its TCRdb copy is limited to in-frame clones, with some not included. The sample lists approximately 12,000 clones; over 85% were seen once. Sample: PBMCs. The rearrangement uses TRBV30 and TRBJ2-7; D gene unclear. The source of this sequence is a human donor in good health. The CDR3 loop reads CAWSDMSYEQYF. Here the CDR3 DNA reads TGTGCCTGGAGTGATATGTCCTACGAGCAGTACTTC.